What follows are 26 T cell receptor beta chains derived from one specimen sequenced in a study of PD-1 blockade in classical Hodgkin lymphoma. Following autologous stem cell transplantation, relapse occurred in every patient, and exposure to brentuximab vedotin varied. Repertoires were generated with immunoSEQ multiplex PCR, while TCRdb's copy carries only in-frame clones and drops some. The data contain roughly 34,000 clones, over 65% of them singletons. The specimen was peripheral blood mononuclear cells (PBMCs), collected before the second cycle of nivolumab. The receptors were gathered from a human donor with classical Hodgkin lymphoma.

V is TRBV5-1 and J is TRBJ1-1; D is ambiguous. The CDR3 is 12 residues long. Germline V gives CDR1 SGHRS, CDR2 YFSETQ. The ends were cut back, 5 bases at V and 8 bases at J, with 13 bases in the middle. The CDR3 reads CASRYDASEAFF. CDR3 coding DNA: TGCGCCAGCAGATATGACGCCTCGGAAGCTTTCTTT.

V and J are TRBV19 and TRBJ2-7; a weak D match, TRBD1 (6 bases). V was shortened by 3 bases and J by 1 base, with 10 bases between the two germline ends. The V gene's germline CDR1 is LNHDA and CDR2 SQIVND (reference sequence). The CDR3 spans 14 residues. The DNA for the CDR3 is TGTGCCAGTAGTATGCCAGGGGCGTCCTACGAGCAGTACTTC. Its protein is CASSMPGASYEQYF. Full variable domain (remainder filled in from reference TRBV19 and TRBJ2-7): DGGITQSPKYLFRKEGQNVTLSCEQNLNHDAMYWYRQDPGQGLRLIYYSQIVNDFQKGDIAEGYSVSREKKESFPLTVTSAQKNPTAFYLCASSMPGASYEQYFGPGTRLTVT.

The V and J genes are TRBV30 and TRBJ2-3, with TRBD2 identical over 14 bases. CDR3 length: 15 residues. CDR1 and CDR2 from the germline V gene are GTSNPN and SVGIG (reference sequence). After removal of 7 bases from V and 5 bases from J, the junction contained 8 bases not matched to a gene. The CDR3 sequence is CASPGLAGAEDTQYF. CDR3 sequence (DNA): TGTGCCTCCCCGGGACTAGCGGGGGCTGAAGATACGCAGTATTTT.

V usage is TRBV7-9 and J usage is TRBJ2-7; unclear D gene. V was shortened by 1 base and J by 2 bases, with 9 bases between the two germline ends. This CDR3 has 14 amino acids. The germline gives CDR1 SEHNR, CDR2 FQNEAQ (reference sequence). CDR3 sequence: CASSLVGITYEQYF. Here the CDR3 DNA reads TGTGCCAGCAGCTTAGTGGGGATAACCTACGAGCAGTACTTC.

The chain carries TRBV5-1 and TRBJ1-6, with D perhaps TRBD1 (5 bases). With 0 bases removed from V and 10 bases from J, the gap between germline ends came to 17 bases. This CDR3 comprises 16 residues. Germline V gives CDR1 SGHRS, CDR2 YFSETQ. In DNA form, the CDR3 reads TGCGCCAGCAGCTTGGGAGGGGCTAATCAAAACTCACCCCTCCACTTT. This encodes CASSLGGANQNSPLHF.

The genes are TRBV10-3 and TRBJ1-6; D may be TRBD1 (6 bases). Germline V lookup: CDR1 ENHRY, CDR2 SYGVKD. Trimming took 7 bases from V and 5 from J, leaving 12 bases between them. The CDR3 loop spans 14 amino acids. The CDR3 loop reads CAITRGTDNSPLHF. The CDR3 bases are TGTGCCATCACGAGGGGGACGGATAATTCACCCCTCCACTTT.

This sequence joins TRBV2 and TRBJ2-2, with 7 bases matching TRBD2. The germline V gene has CDR1 SNHLY and CDR2 FYNNEI. With V trimmed by 3 bases and J by 4 bases, 8 bases remained unmatched. The CDR3 covers 16 residues. The CDR3 DNA follows: TGTGCCAGCAGTGAGAGAGGGAGGGAAGGCACCGGGGAGCTGTTTTTT. Encoded protein: CASSERGREGTGELFF.

J is TRBJ2-2 and V is TRBV6-6; the D is unclear. The CDR3 has 13 amino acids. Deletions cut 7 bases from V and 4 bases from J, with 10 bases between. Germline CDR1 and CDR2: MNHNY and SVGAGI (reference sequence). For the CDR3, the DNA is TGTGCCAGCACCAAAGGAAGCACCGGGGAGCTGTTTTTT. It yields the protein CASTKGSTGELFF.

A single count supports this clone. The genes are TRBV30 and TRBJ2-3, with D perhaps TRBD2 (6 bases). Germline CDR1 GTSNPN, CDR2 SVGIG (reference sequence). The CDR3 loop spans 14 amino acids. Trimming left V 2 bases short and J 2 bases short, with 11 bases between. The CDR3 DNA reads as TGTGCCTGGAGTCGGGGAGGATCCACAGATACGCAGTATTTT. Amino acids: CAWSRGGSTDTQYF.

The chain has TRBV9 and TRBJ2-3; 9 bases are shared with TRBD1. Unmatched junction bases numbered 6, after V lost 4 bases and J lost 3 bases. The germline V gene encodes CDR1 SGDLS and CDR2 YYNGEE. The CDR3 sequence is 15 residues long. The CDR3 here is CASSRDRAETDTQYF. The CDR3 DNA reads TGTGCCAGCAGCCGGGACAGGGCTGAGACAGATACGCAGTATTTT.

This clone was counted a few times. J is TRBJ1-1 and V is TRBV18; 9 bases agree with TRBD1. Germline V lookup: CDR1 KGHSH, CDR2 LQKENI. Trimming cost V 3 bases and J 0 bases; bases outside gene matches: 2. CDR3 length: 15 residues. CDR3 loop: CASSPGQGLNTEAFF. The CDR3 bases are TGTGCCAGCTCACCGGGACAGGGCCTGAACACTGAAGCTTTCTTT.

In its sample, this clone was seen a few times. The chain couples TRBV27 to TRBJ2-5, with a possible D match to TRBD2 (6 bases). There are 14 residues in the CDR3. V dropped 3 bases and J dropped 2 bases, with 10 bases sitting between them. Germline V gives CDR1 MNHEY, CDR2 SMNVEV (reference sequence). In nucleotides, the CDR3 is TGTGCCAGCAGTTTGGAGGGGCGGCAAGAGACCCAGTACTTC. This codes for CASSLEGRQETQYF.

The genes are TRBV6-5 and TRBJ1-3, with D uncertain. The V end was cut by 6 bases, the J end by 0 bases, with 6 bases between. Germline CDR1 reads MNHEY; CDR2 reads SVGAGI. CDR3 size: 13 residues. As DNA, the CDR3 is TGTGCCAGCAGCCGATACTCTGGAAACACCATATATTTT. Translated, it gives CASSRYSGNTIYF.

The chain couples TRBV11-2 to TRBJ2-7; 7 bases are shared with TRBD1. The CDR3 spans 15 residues. The trim removed 0 bases at V and 2 bases at J, leaving 4 bases unmatched. Looked up from germline, CDR1 is SGHAT and CDR2 is FQNNGV. DNA of the CDR3: TGTGCCAGCAGCTTAGATCCGACAGGGACCTACGAGCAGTACTTC. It translates to CASSLDPTGTYEQYF.

This chain uses TRBV4-3 with TRBJ1-2, with D uncertain. Germline V lookup: CDR1 LGHNA, CDR2 YSLEER. Between the trimmed V and J ends, which lost 0 bases and 7 bases, there was a span of 12 bases. This CDR3 is 14 amino acids long. CDR3 nucleotide sequence: TGCGCCAGCAGCCAAGATCGTCAAGGACTTGGCTACACCTTC. Translating it yields CASSQDRQGLGYTF.

The J gene is TRBJ2-5, the V gene TRBV10-3; D possibly corresponds to TRBD2 (7 bases). This CDR3 contains 14 residues. CDR1 is ENHRY, CDR2 SYGVKD, per germline. The V gene lost 11 bases and the J gene lost 4 bases, with 20 bases spanning the gap. CDR3 DNA: TGTGCCTCCCAGGGAGGGGGTGAAGGAGAGACCCAGTACTTC. Its translation is CASQGGGEGETQYF.

DNA of the CDR3: TGCGCCAGCAGCTTGAACAGGGAAGCTGAAGCTTTCTTT. This sequence encodes CASSLNREAEAFF. J is TRBJ1-1 and V is TRBV5-1, with D possibly being TRBD1 (6 bases). Between the trimmed V and J ends, which lost 1 base and 6 bases, there was a span of 10 bases. In germline, CDR1 is SGHRS, CDR2 YFSETQ. The CDR3 consists of 13 residues. Full variable domain (missing parts from reference TRBV5-1 and TRBJ1-1): KAGVTQTPRYLIKTRGQQVTLSCSPISGHRSVSWYQQTPGQGLQFLFEYFSETQRNKGNFPGRFSGRQFSNSRSEMNVSTLELGDSALYLCASSLNREAEAFFGQGTRLTVV.

This sequence joins TRBV7-6 and TRBJ2-5, with TRBD2 identical over 11 bases. The trim removed 0 bases at V and 5 bases at J, leaving 5 bases unmatched. CDR1 is SGHVS, CDR2 FNYEAQ, per germline. CDR3 length: 16 amino acids. The CDR3 DNA reads as TGTGCCAGCAGCTTAGCTAGCGGGGGGGCGGAGGAGACCCAGTACTTC. This translates into CASSLASGGAEETQYF.

As DNA, the CDR3 is TGTGCCAGCAGTTACTCATGGACCCAAAATGAAAAACTGTTTTTT. It translates to CASSYSWTQNEKLFF. V gene TRBV6-5 combines with J gene TRBJ1-4; D not resolved. V was pared by 0 bases and J by 5 bases, with 10 bases between. CDR1 MNHEY and CDR2 SVGAGI come from the germline V gene. The CDR3 runs to 15 residues.

The V call is TRBV7-9, the J call TRBJ1-5, with D maybe TRBD1 (6 bases). CDR1 and CDR2 (germline): SEHNR, FQNEAQ (reference sequence). The CDR3 totals 16 residues. Trimming left V 5 bases short and J 0 bases short, with 14 bases between. CDR3 region: CASSPSQGNSNQPQHF. In nucleotides, the CDR3 is TGTGCCAGCAGCCCTTCACAGGGCAATAGCAATCAGCCCCAGCATTTT.

CDR3 residues: CASSYLGQGRSDTQYF. CDR3 in DNA: TGTGCCAGCAGTTATCTAGGACAGGGGAGGTCAGATACGCAGTATTTT. This chain links TRBV6-5 with TRBJ2-3, with TRBD1 matching 9 bases. V was clipped by 3 bases and J by 4 bases; unmatched bases: 8. The CDR3 runs 16 residues. Looked up from germline, CDR1 is MNHEY and CDR2 is SVGAGI.

To note about this clone: Other DNA sequences from this sample encode an identical CDR3 as well. The rearrangement uses TRBV11-3 and TRBJ1-1; D ambiguous. The V and J ends lost 5 bases and 0 bases respectively, with 10 bases between them. CDR1 and CDR2 from the germline V gene are SGHNT and YENEEA. This CDR3 has 14 amino acids. CDR3 sequence reads: CASSLDGMNTEAFF. The CDR3, as DNA: TGTGCCAGCAGCCTCGACGGCATGAACACTGAAGCTTTCTTT.

The rearrangement links TRBV7-2 to TRBJ2-5; 8 bases fit TRBD1. V trimming: 5 bases; J trimming: 5 bases; junction bases outside the gene matches: 13. From germline, CDR1 is SGHTA and CDR2 FQGNSA. The CDR3 extends over 16 amino acids. The CDR3 loop is CASSPRGREVVETQYF. CDR3 in DNA: TGTGCCAGCAGCCCCAGGGGGCGGGAAGTCGTGGAGACCCAGTACTTC.

The V gene is TRBV7-9, the J gene TRBJ1-1, with 8 nucleotides matching TRBD1. J lost 1 base, V lost 5 bases, and 6 bases had no gene match. This CDR3 is 15 amino acids long. The germline V gene encodes CDR1 SEHNR and CDR2 FQNEAQ (reference sequence). The CDR3 here is CASSPYRGKNTEAFF. DNA for the CDR3: TGTGCCAGCAGCCCCTACAGGGGGAAGAACACTGAAGCTTTCTTT.

The CDR3 nucleotides read TGTGCCAGCAGCCCTGTGGGATGGGGCGGGGAGCTGTTTTTT. Its translation is CASSPVGWGGELFF. The chain couples TRBV7-3 to TRBJ2-2; no reliable D call. This CDR3 is 14 amino acids long. Germline-derived CDR1 and CDR2 are SGHTA and FQGTGA. V was clipped by 5 bases and J by 7 bases, with 14 bases between them.

Only one count was recorded for this clone. V and J are TRBV19 and TRBJ1-5, with 9 bases fitting TRBD1. Unmatched junction bases numbered 11, after V lost 5 bases and J lost 9 bases. This CDR3 contains 15 residues. From germline, CDR1 is LNHDA and CDR2 SQIVND (reference sequence). CDR3 coding DNA: TGTGCCAGTAGTCCGGGACAGGGCAAATCAGGGCCCCAGCATTTT. Its protein is CASSPGQGKSGPQHF.